This is a list of T cell receptor beta chains from one sample in a study of cytomegalovirus exposure and HLA in healthy donors. Libraries were prepared by immunoSEQ multiplex PCR; TCRdb keeps only in-frame clonotypes and omits some of them. Of 160,000 or so clones listed, approximately 84% are singletons. Sequenced input: PBMCs. These receptors came from a man in his thirties or forties in good health and CMV-seropositive. Both conserved end residues are part of each CDR3. The D gene is left open where the match is weak. Not every row has a clone size; where given, it reads once, few, many or a size class.

v_call,j_call,d_call,clone_size,cdr3_aa,cdr3_nt
TRBV4-2,TRBJ2-5,TRBD2,-,CASSQGAGGPGETQYF,TGTGCCAGCAGCCAGGGAGCGGGAGGGCCGGGCGAGACCCAGTACTTC
TRBV15,TRBJ2-5,TRBD1,-,CATRAGTGGQETQYF,TGTGCCACCAGAGCCGGGACAGGGGGCCAGGAGACCCAGTACTTC
TRBV10-3,TRBJ1-2,-,-,CASGQTDNYGYTF,TGTGCCAGCGGACAGACAGACAACTATGGCTACACCTTC
TRBV28,TRBJ1-2,TRBD1,-,CASRFEGASGYTF,TGTGCCAGCAGATTTGAGGGGGCGAGTGGCTACACCTTC
TRBV10-3,TRBJ1-2,-,-,CAISESVGQLNYGYTF,TGTGCCATCAGTGAGTCGGTTGGACAGCTTAACTATGGCTACACCTTC
TRBV5-1,TRBJ2-5,-,-,CASSRGEKEETQYF,TGCGCCAGCAGCCGGGGAGAAAAGGAGGAGACCCAGTACTTC
TRBV5-8,TRBJ1-1,-,few,CASSWTAEAFF,TGTGCCAGCAGTTGGACAGCCGAAGCTTTCTTT
TRBV28,TRBJ2-5,-,-,CASSLQTVKSAQYF,TGTGCCAGCAGTCTACAGACGGTAAAGTCGGCCCAGTACTTC
TRBV28,TRBJ2-3,TRBD2,-,CASSLSLAGILDTQYF,TGTGCCAGCAGTTTATCACTAGCGGGAATTCTAGATACGCAGTATTTT
TRBV11-3,TRBJ2-2,-,-,CASSSRFSTGELFF,TGTGCCAGCAGCTCGAGATTTAGCACCGGGGAGCTGTTTTTT
TRBV2,TRBJ2-7,-,-,CASSQYNYEQYF,TGTGCCAGCAGCCAGTACAACTACGAGCAGTACTTC
TRBV10-3,TRBJ2-7,-,-,CATLGEDDPYEQYF,TGTGCCACCTTGGGGGAGGATGATCCCTACGAGCAGTACTTC
TRBV7-9,TRBJ2-3,TRBD2,-,CASSYSGISDTQYF,TGTGCCAGCAGCTATAGCGGGATCTCAGATACGCAGTATTTT
TRBV6-5,TRBJ1-1,-,-,CASRSGVTEAFF,TGTGCCAGCAGATCCGGGGTGACTGAAGCTTTCTTT
TRBV5-6,TRBJ2-1,TRBD1,-,CASSFEGDRGSNEQFF,TGTGCCAGCAGCTTCGAAGGAGACAGGGGTAGTAATGAGCAGTTCTTC
TRBV20-1,TRBJ2-7,-,-,CSARSREWQYF,TGCAGTGCTAGAAGCCGGGAGTGGCAGTACTTC
TRBV11-2,TRBJ2-7,-,-,CASSVGSSGREQYF,TGTGCCAGCAGCGTTGGTTCCTCCGGTCGGGAGCAGTACTTC
TRBV9,TRBJ1-4,-,-,CASSARQASNEKLFF,TGTGCCAGCAGCGCAAGACAGGCCTCTAATGAAAAACTGTTTTTT
TRBV30,TRBJ1-2,-,many,CAWRQGTGGYTF,TGTGCCTGGAGACAGGGAACGGGGGGCTACACCTTC
TRBV7-7,TRBJ2-1,-,-,CASSFSGPLSYNEQFF,TGTGCTAGCAGCTTTTCCGGTCCCCTCTCCTACAATGAGCAGTTCTTC
TRBV28,TRBJ2-7,TRBD1,-,CASSPWDRDYEQYF,TGTGCCAGCAGTCCATGGGACAGGGACTACGAGCAGTACTTC
TRBV11-2,TRBJ2-7,-,-,CASSSRQQGYEQYF,TGTGCCAGCAGCTCCCGACAGCAGGGTTACGAGCAGTACTTC
TRBV18,TRBJ2-1,-,-,CASSPPSSWGHNEQFF,TGTGCCAGCTCACCACCGTCGAGTTGGGGCCACAATGAGCAGTTCTTC
TRBV10-3,TRBJ1-3,-,-,CAISESGVPSSGNTIYF,TGTGCCATCAGTGAGTCAGGGGTTCCGAGCTCTGGAAACACCATATATTTT
TRBV7-8,TRBJ1-5,-,-,CASSLNDGNQPQHF,TGTGCCAGCAGCTTAAATGACGGGAATCAGCCCCAGCATTTT
TRBV27,TRBJ2-7,-,-,CASSLIVRGEQYF,TGTGCCAGCAGTCTTATAGTAAGGGGGGAGCAGTACTTC
TRBV7-8,TRBJ1-2,-,once,CASSPRLTQGSYGYTF,TGTGCCAGCAGTCCTCGTTTAACCCAGGGAAGCTATGGCTACACCTTC
TRBV7-9,TRBJ2-3,TRBD2,once,CASRPRTSGRKDGTDTQYF,TGTGCCAGCAGACCGAGGACTAGCGGGAGGAAGGATGGCACAGATACGCAGTATTTT
TRBV5-1,TRBJ2-2,TRBD2,few,CASSLVLATNTGELFF,TGCGCCAGCAGCTTGGTACTAGCGACGAACACCGGGGAGCTGTTTTTT
TRBV15,TRBJ2-1,-,-,CATSGTYAPNEQFF,TGTGCCACCAGCGGGACTTATGCACCGAATGAGCAGTTCTTC
TRBV7-9,TRBJ2-1,TRBD1,-,CASGQGGHNEQFF,TGTGCCAGCGGACAGGGAGGCCACAATGAGCAGTTCTTC
TRBV18,TRBJ2-3,TRBD2,-,CASSPGRARTDTQYF,TGTGCCAGCTCACCCGGGAGGGCCCGCACAGATACGCAGTATTTT
TRBV2,TRBJ2-3,-,-,CASSEGLSGADTQYF,TGTGCCAGCAGTGAAGGGCTTTCCGGGGCAGATACGCAGTATTTT
TRBV5-1,TRBJ2-3,TRBD1,-,CASSFGTGYRTDTQYF,TGCGCCAGCAGCTTTGGGACAGGGTACCGCACAGATACGCAGTATTTT
TRBV6-1,TRBJ2-7,-,-,CASSEGRVNEQYF,TGTGCCAGCAGTGAAGGACGGGTGAACGAGCAGTACTTC
TRBV5-4,TRBJ1-4,-,-,CASSLLGEKLFF,TGTGCCAGCAGCTTACTCGGTGAAAAACTGTTTTTT
TRBV6-5,TRBJ1-1,-,-,CASSYRPGDRNTEAFF,TGTGCCAGCAGTTACCGCCCGGGGGATCGGAACACTGAAGCTTTCTTT
TRBV19,TRBJ2-5,-,-,CASSMGWTGIQETQYF,TGTGCCAGTAGCATGGGTTGGACCGGGATCCAAGAGACCCAGTACTTC
TRBV28,TRBJ1-1,-,-,CASSLATGLPIAFF,TGTGCCAGCAGTTTAGCAACAGGGTTACCGATTGCTTTCTTT
TRBV28,TRBJ1-5,-,-,CASSFSDQPQHF,TGTGCCAGCAGTTTCAGTGATCAGCCCCAGCATTTT
TRBV10-1,TRBJ2-5,-,once,CASSDRRRQETQYF,TGCGCCAGCAGTGACCGAAGGAGGCAAGAGACCCAGTACTTC
TRBV9,TRBJ2-5,TRBD1,-,CASSPRTGVDQETQYF,TGTGCCAGCAGCCCTAGGACAGGGGTCGACCAAGAGACCCAGTACTTC
TRBV7-9,TRBJ1-6,-,-,CASSPRDSSPLHF,TGTGCCAGCAGCCCCCGGGACTCATCACCCCTCCACTTT
TRBV7-8,TRBJ1-5,-,-,CASSARSRQPQHF,TGTGCCAGCAGCGCGAGAAGCCGTCAGCCCCAGCATTTT
TRBV10-2,TRBJ2-2,TRBD2,-,CASSGLAGVDTGELFF,TGCGCCAGCAGTGGGTTAGCGGGAGTGGACACCGGGGAGCTGTTTTTT